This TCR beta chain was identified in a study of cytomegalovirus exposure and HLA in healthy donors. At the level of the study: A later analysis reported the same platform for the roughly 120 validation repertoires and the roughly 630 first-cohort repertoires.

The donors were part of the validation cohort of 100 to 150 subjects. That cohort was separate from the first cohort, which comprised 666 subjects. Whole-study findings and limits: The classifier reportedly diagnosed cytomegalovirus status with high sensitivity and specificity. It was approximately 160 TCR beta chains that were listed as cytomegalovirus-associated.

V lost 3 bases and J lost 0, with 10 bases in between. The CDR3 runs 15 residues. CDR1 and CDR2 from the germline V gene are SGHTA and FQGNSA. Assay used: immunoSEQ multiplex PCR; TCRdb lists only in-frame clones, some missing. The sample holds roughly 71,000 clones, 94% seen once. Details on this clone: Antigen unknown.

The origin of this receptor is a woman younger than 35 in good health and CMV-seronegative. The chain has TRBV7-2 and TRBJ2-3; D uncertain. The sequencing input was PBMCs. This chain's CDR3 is CASSLNHMSTDTQYF. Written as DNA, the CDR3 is TGTGCCAGCAGCTTGAACCACATGAGCACAGATACGCAGTATTTT.